This TCR beta chain was profiled in a study of blood T cell repertoires in COVID-19. The authors' processing: Researchers report that nucleated cell counts were estimated from reference gene primer amplification. Measured with immunoSEQ multiplex PCR; TCRdb has only the in-frame clones, and not every one. The V and J calls and the clone size are those of that table, but D and trimming were determined from the DNA. Of approximately 250,000 clones in the sample, roughly 88% were seen once. Sequencing was performed on peripheral blood. The clonotype comes from a man aged 35-49 years who had recovered from COVID-19.

The DNA for the CDR3 is TGTGCCACCGACCCCCCGCAGGGGGGTAGGGATGAGCAGTTCTTC. This codes for CATDPPQGGRDEQFF. The chain links TRBV2 to TRBJ2-1; D might be TRBD1 (7 bases). Between the trimmed V and J ends, which lost 10 bases and 8 bases, there was a span of 24 bases. This CDR3 has 15 amino acids. Germline CDR1 is SNHLY and CDR2 is FYNNEI.